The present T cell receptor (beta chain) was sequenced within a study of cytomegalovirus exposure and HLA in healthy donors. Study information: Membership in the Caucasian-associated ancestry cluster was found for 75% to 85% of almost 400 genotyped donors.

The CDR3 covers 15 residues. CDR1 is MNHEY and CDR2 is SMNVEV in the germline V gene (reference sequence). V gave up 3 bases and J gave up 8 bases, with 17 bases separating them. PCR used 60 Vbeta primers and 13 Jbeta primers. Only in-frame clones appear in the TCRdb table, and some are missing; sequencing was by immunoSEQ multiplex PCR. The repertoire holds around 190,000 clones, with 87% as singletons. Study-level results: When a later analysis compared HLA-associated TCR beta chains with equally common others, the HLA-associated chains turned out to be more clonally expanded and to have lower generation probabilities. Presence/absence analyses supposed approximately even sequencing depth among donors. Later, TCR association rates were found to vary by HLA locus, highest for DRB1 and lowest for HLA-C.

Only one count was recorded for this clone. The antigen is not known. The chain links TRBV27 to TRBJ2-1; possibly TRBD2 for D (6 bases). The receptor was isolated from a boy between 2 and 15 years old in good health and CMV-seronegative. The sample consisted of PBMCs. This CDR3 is CASSFGGPYSDEQFF. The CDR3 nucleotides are TGTGCCAGCAGTTTCGGGGGTCCCTATTCTGATGAGCAGTTCTTC.